A single sample is the source of the 31 T cell receptor beta chains below, sequenced in a study of T-cell memory formation after mild COVID-19. A single record per CDR3 protein comes from TCRdb applying MiXCR to the 5' RACE reads. The sample lists about 350,000 distinct CDR3 sequences; around an eighth were seen once. The specimen sequenced was PBMCs or a T cell subset sorted from them (not recorded which). The receptors here all came from a young man who had mild COVID-19 (a few samples of this study predate the infection). Cell type and time point are not known.

Only a few counts were recorded for this clonotype. The V and J genes are TRBV4-1 and TRBJ2-5, with 8 bases lining up with TRBD2. Germline V gives CDR1 MGHRA, CDR2 YSYEKL. This CDR3 spans 15 amino acids. The V and J ends lost 4 bases and 4 bases, in that order; junction bases with no gene match: 8. CDR3 nucleotides: TGCGCCAGCAGCCCCCCGGCGGGGGGCTCAGAGACCCAGTACTTC. Residues: CASSPPAGGSETQYF.

The V call is TRBV20-1, the J call TRBJ2-3, with 9 bases identical to TRBD2. Germline CDR1 DFQATT, CDR2 SNEGSKA (reference sequence). J lost 4 bases, V lost 7 bases, and 9 bases had no gene match. The CDR3 consists of 14 residues. DNA of the CDR3: TGCAGTGTCCTTCGCGGGGGGGCCGCAGATACGCAGTATTTT. Its protein product is CSVLRGGAADTQYF.

The rearrangement joins TRBV12-3 or TRBV12-4 to TRBJ2-1, with 7 bases aligning to TRBD2. The CDR3 has 15 amino acids. Germline trimming cut 8 bases from V and 5 bases from J; bases unmatched to any gene: 12. The CDR3 nucleotides read TGTGCCAGCGATGGGGGACCGGGAGGTCACAATGAGCAGTTCTTC. Its protein is CASDGGPGGHNEQFF.

This clonotype appeared a few times. The gene calls are TRBV5-1 and TRBJ1-2, with D maybe TRBD1 (5 bases). Germline V gene sequence: CDR1 SGHRS, CDR2 YFSETQ. V was trimmed by 4 bases and J by 3 bases, leaving 16 bases between them. The CDR3 consists of 15 residues. The DNA for the CDR3 is TGCGCCAGCAGCCTGGGGACGGCGGTCGACTATGGCTACACCTTC. Protein product: CASSLGTAVDYGYTF.

This clonotype was found a few times. V and J are TRBV7-8 and TRBJ1-5; perhaps TRBD1 as D (6 bases). The CDR3 consists of 14 residues. From germline, CDR1 is SGHVS and CDR2 FQNEAQ. Trimming took 4 bases from V and 6 from J, leaving 13 bases between them. The CDR3 DNA sequence: TGTGCCAGCAGCTCCCTCGGGGGCTCTCAGCCCCAGCATTTT. Its protein product is CASSSLGGSQPQHF.

The rearrangement joins TRBV4-3 to TRBJ2-3, with D perhaps matching TRBD2 (6 bases). The CDR3 has 14 residues. From germline, CDR1 is LGHNA and CDR2 YSLEER. Trimming pared 4 bases from V and 3 bases from J, leaving 11 bases between. CDR3 in amino acids: CASSPGGITDTQYF. For the CDR3, the DNA is TGCGCCAGCAGCCCGGGCGGGATAACAGATACGCAGTATTTT.

This clonotype was recorded at least ten times. The V and J genes are TRBV5-1 and TRBJ2-5, with 7 nucleotides matching TRBD1. V shed 4 bases and J 3 bases; nucleotides not matched to a gene: 9. Germline CDR1 reads SGHRS; CDR2 reads YFSETQ. The CDR3 is 15 amino acids. CDR3 protein: CASSTRTGVEETQYF. The CDR3, as DNA: TGCGCCAGCAGCACCCGGACAGGAGTAGAAGAGACCCAGTACTTC.

This clonotype has a handful of counts. This chain uses TRBV7-9 with TRBJ1-6, with TRBD1 matching over 9 bases. V lost 5 bases, J lost 9 bases, and 5 bases stayed unmatched. In germline, CDR1 is SEHNR, CDR2 FQNEAQ (reference sequence). This CDR3 has 14 residues. The CDR3 here is CASSLTGGSSPLHF. The CDR3 nucleotides are TGTGCCAGCAGCCTGACAGGGGGATCTTCACCCCTCCACTTT.

This rearrangement joins TRBV5-4 to TRBJ2-3, with D tentatively TRBD2 (5 bases). CDR3 length equals 16 residues. CDR1 is SGHNT, CDR2 YYREEE, per germline (reference sequence). Trimming pared 4 bases from V and 1 base from J, leaving 16 bases between. The CDR3 DNA is TGTGCCAGCAGCCCTGACCTCGGACTGGGCACAGATACGCAGTATTTT. Its protein product is CASSPDLGLGTDTQYF.

This chain joins TRBV7-2 and TRBJ1-5, with D possibly being TRBD1 (5 bases). Germline CDR1 SGHTA, CDR2 FQGNSA. Between the trimmed V and J ends, which lost 1 base and 3 bases, there was a span of 16 bases. This CDR3 is built from 17 residues. CDR3 sequence reads: CASSLDFGAGLNQPQHF. CDR3 coding DNA: TGTGCCAGCAGCTTAGATTTTGGGGCGGGACTCAATCAGCCCCAGCATTTT.

This clonotype was counted a few times. The chain has TRBV5-1 and TRBJ2-5; D possibly corresponds to TRBD2 (5 bases). Germline V gene data show CDR1 as SGHRS and CDR2 as YFSETQ. This CDR3 contains 15 residues. The germline V and J ends were trimmed by 0 bases and 5 bases, with 14 bases remaining between them. This CDR3 reads CASSLVPGNAETQYF. The CDR3 coding sequence is TGCGCCAGCAGCTTGGTCCCCGGGAACGCGGAGACCCAGTACTTC.

This clonotype was picked up a small number of times. The chain employs TRBV6-5 and TRBJ2-6; 7 positions agree with TRBD2. Germline loops: CDR1 MNHEY, CDR2 SVGAGI. V was clipped by 5 bases and J by 0 bases; unmatched bases: 7. The CDR3 extends over 17 amino acids. The CDR3 DNA reads as TGTGCCAGCAGTCGTCTCCGCGGGAGCTCTGGGGCCAACGTCCTGACTTTC. This gives the protein CASSRLRGSSGANVLTF.

There are a few counts of this clonotype. This chain joins TRBV29-1 and TRBJ2-1; D is ambiguous. Germline loops: CDR1 SQVTM, CDR2 ANQGSEA. The CDR3 runs to 12 residues. The V end lost 1 base, the J end lost 6 bases, and 7 bases lay between the germline ends. CDR3 protein: CSVEGTLNEQFF. CDR3 coding DNA: TGCAGCGTTGAAGGTACTCTCAATGAGCAGTTCTTC.

This clonotype was recorded a few times. V is TRBV5-1 and J is TRBJ2-5, with TRBD1 as a possible D gene (6 bases). From germline, CDR1 is SGHRS and CDR2 YFSETQ. There are 13 residues in the CDR3. V lost 6 bases and J 4 bases, leaving 13 bases between the germline ends. The CDR3 is CASTKGGRETQYF. CDR3 bases: TGCGCCAGCACCAAAGGGGGTCGAGAGACCCAGTACTTC.

This clonotype was detected only a few times. The chain has TRBV4-2 and TRBJ2-1; the match to TRBD2 covers 8 bases. The CDR3 contains 17 residues. From germline, CDR1 is LGHNA and CDR2 YNFKEQ. With V trimmed by 1 base and J by 6 bases, 11 bases remained unmatched. The CDR3: CASSQVQNGGAGNEQFF. The CDR3 DNA follows: TGTGCCAGCAGCCAAGTCCAAAACGGGGGGGCGGGCAATGAGCAGTTCTTC.

The chain carries TRBV10-2 and TRBJ1-5; D perhaps matches TRBD1 (5 bases). The CDR3 length is 14 residues. The germline gives CDR1 WSHSY, CDR2 SAAADI. The ends were cut back, 7 bases at V and 1 base at J, with 11 bases in the middle. This CDR3 reads CASTLTASNQPQHF. The CDR3 DNA sequence: TGCGCCAGCACCTTGACAGCGAGCAATCAGCCCCAGCATTTT.

The rearrangement uses TRBV29-1 and TRBJ1-2; no clear D. Trimming left V 7 bases short and J 4 bases short, with 10 bases between. Germline V gene lookup returns CDR1 SQVTM and CDR2 ANQGSEA. The CDR3 is 11 residues long. The CDR3 DNA sequence: TGCAGCGCGCCTGCTGGCTATGGCTACACCTTC. Translation gives CSAPAGYGYTF.

This clonotype was observed many times. The rearrangement joins TRBV10-3 to TRBJ2-5; TRBD2 is a possible D gene (6 bases). V was trimmed by 11 bases and J by 0 bases, leaving 13 bases between them. The CDR3 contains 13 residues. The germline V gene has CDR1 ENHRY and CDR2 SYGVKD. The CDR3, as DNA: TGTGCCGTGGGTTCTAGCGACCAAGAGACCCAGTACTTC. This translates into CAVGSSDQETQYF.

This clonotype was counted between two and nine times. The chain uses TRBV12-3 or TRBV12-4 and TRBJ2-7, with 10 bases fitting TRBD1. Trimming at V came to 6 bases and at J to 8 bases, leaving 10 bases not matched to a gene. This CDR3 region has 14 residues. The CDR3 protein is CASSRTRQGAKQYF. DNA of the CDR3: TGTGCCAGCAGCCGTACCCGACAGGGGGCAAAGCAGTACTTC.

In regard to this clonotype: An end of the junction does not agree with germline; a read error may underlie this. The rearrangement uses TRBV20-1 and TRBJ2-4; 7 positions match TRBD1. The CDR3 covers 14 residues. The germline CDR1 and CDR2 sequences are DFQATT and SNEGSKA (reference sequence). CDR3 region: CRARGQGIGDIQYF. CDR3 bases: TGCAGGGCTAGGGGGCAGGGAATCGGGGACATTCAGTACTTC.

This clonotype has a handful of counts. V usage is TRBV7-3 and J usage is TRBJ2-3, with D possibly being TRBD1 (6 bases). CDR3 length equals 16 residues. Germline CDR1 reads SGHTA; CDR2 reads FQGTGA. The germline V and J ends were trimmed by 4 bases and 0 bases, with 14 bases remaining between them. The CDR3 DNA reads TGTGCCAGCAGCTCTACAGGGACAACTAGCACAGATACGCAGTATTTT. It codes for CASSSTGTTSTDTQYF.

V and J are TRBV25-1 and TRBJ2-3; TRBD1 or TRBD2 may be the D gene (5 bases each). The germline V and J ends were trimmed by 11 bases and 2 bases, with 14 bases remaining between them. Per the germline V gene, CDR1 is MGHDK and CDR2 is SYGVNS. This CDR3 comprises 13 residues. CDR3 loop: CAGGDSNTDTQYF. DNA for the CDR3: TGTGCCGGAGGTGACAGTAACACAGATACGCAGTATTTT.

This clonotype came up many times. This sequence joins TRBV5-1 and TRBJ2-2; D might be TRBD1 (6 bases). Trimming removed 4 bases at V and 10 bases at J, with 14 bases between. This CDR3 contains 13 residues. Germline CDR1 SGHRS, CDR2 YFSETQ. CDR3 sequence: CASSGSGAEELFF. CDR3 nucleotides: TGCGCCAGCAGCGGGTCAGGGGCCGAGGAGCTGTTTTTT.

This clonotype has more than one count but fewer than ten. The chain employs TRBV15 and TRBJ2-6; D is uncertain. The V gene lost 7 bases and the J gene lost 0 bases, with 13 bases spanning the gap. The CDR3 spans 16 residues. Germline CDR1 LNHNV, CDR2 YYDKDF (reference sequence). The CDR3 loop reads CATKGSSGSGANVLTF. The CDR3 DNA reads TGTGCCACCAAGGGTTCTTCGGGCTCTGGGGCCAACGTCCTGACTTTC.

This clonotype was seen many times. This rearrangement joins TRBV7-9 to TRBJ2-5; D gene uncertain. CDR3 length: 13 amino acids. Germline assignment: CDR1 SEHNR and CDR2 FQNEAQ (reference sequence). V lost 0 bases and J lost 4, with 6 bases in between. The CDR3 reads CASSLAGIETQYF. DNA for the CDR3: TGTGCCAGCAGCTTAGCAGGGATAGAGACCCAGTACTTC.

There are a few counts of this clonotype. This chain links TRBV20-1 with TRBJ1-1, with 7 bases aligning to TRBD1. Looked up from germline, CDR1 is DFQATT and CDR2 is SNEGSKA (reference sequence). CDR3 size: 13 residues. Trimming took 8 bases from V and 1 from J; bases not matched to a gene: 7. CDR3 bases: TGCAGTCCCTCGACAGGGTCGAACACTGAAGCTTTCTTT. Translated, it gives CSPSTGSNTEAFF.

The J gene is TRBJ1-1, the V gene TRBV3-1; D is unresolved. The V gene lost 4 bases and the J gene lost 11 bases, with 14 bases spanning the gap. Germline CDR1 and CDR2: LGHDT and YNNKEL (reference sequence). The CDR3 is made up of 12 amino acids. CDR3 in amino acids: CASSRYNGWAFF. For the CDR3, the DNA is TGTGCCAGCAGCCGCTATAATGGGTGGGCTTTCTTT.

This clonotype was picked up a small number of times. The chain employs TRBV6-5 and TRBJ2-7; D might be TRBD1 (6 bases). The CDR3 loop spans 14 amino acids. The V end was cut by 10 bases, the J end by 4 bases, with 20 bases between. The germline CDR1 and CDR2 sequences are MNHEY and SVGAGI. In DNA form, the CDR3 reads TGTGCCACCGTAAAATTGCAGGGGCTTTACGAGCAGTACTTC. Translated, it gives CATVKLQGLYEQYF.

This clonotype was found a few times. The rearrangement uses TRBV20-1 and TRBJ2-4, with D unclear. The V gene's germline CDR1 is DFQATT and CDR2 SNEGSKA (reference sequence). The CDR3 totals 15 residues. V was pared by 7 bases and J by 3 bases, with 19 bases between. Here the CDR3 DNA reads TGCAGTGGGAGAGACGGTCTTGGCGGCAAAAACATTCAGTACTTC. It translates to CSGRDGLGGKNIQYF.

This chain uses TRBV14 with TRBJ1-2; the match to TRBD1 covers 7 bases. The CDR3 runs to 15 residues. Germline V lookup: CDR1 SGHDN, CDR2 FVKESK. Losses at the gene ends were 3 bases for V and 3 bases for J; bases not matched to a gene: 7. CDR3 in DNA: TGTGCCAGCAGCCAGAAACAGGGGTTCTACTATGGCTACACCTTC. Its translation is CASSQKQGFYYGYTF. Filled out from reference TRBV14 and TRBJ1-2, the complete variable domain reads EAGVTQFPSHSVIEKGQTVTLRCDPISGHDNLYWYRRVMGKEIKFLLHFVKESKQDESGMPNNRFLAERTGGTYSTLKVQPAELEDSGVYFCASSQKQGFYYGYTFGSGTRLTVV.

There are a few counts of this clonotype. The chain is built from TRBV5-1 and TRBJ2-7; TRBD1 aligns across 7 bases. The CDR3 covers 13 residues. Trimming removed 3 bases from V and 3 bases from J; junction bases left unmatched: 3. Germline lookup yields CDR1 SGHRS and CDR2 YFSETQ. Here the CDR3 reads CASSSDRDYEQYF. As DNA, the CDR3 is TGCGCCAGCAGCTCCGACAGGGACTACGAGCAGTACTTC.